What follows are 16 T cell receptor beta chains derived from one specimen sequenced in a study of blood T cell repertoires in COVID-19. Sequencing used immunoSEQ multiplex PCR; TCRdb keeps in-frame clones, though not all of them. Here the sample spans around 180,000 clones, about 77% being singletons. Source material: PBMCs or T cells enriched from blood (not recorded which). All receptors derive from a woman aged 50 to 60 with acute COVID-19.

The chain joins TRBV4-1 to TRBJ1-4; D is unresolved. This CDR3 comprises 16 residues. Trimming pared 1 base from V and 0 bases from J, leaving 9 bases between. Germline CDR1 and CDR2: MGHRA and YSYEKL. The chain's CDR3 is CASSQVSRATNEKLFF. In DNA form, the CDR3 reads TGCGCCAGCAGCCAAGTTTCTCGTGCAACTAATGAAAAACTGTTTTTT.

V gene TRBV14 combines with J gene TRBJ2-3, with a tentative D call TRBD2 (5 bases). Trimming cost V 0 bases and J 5 bases, with 15 bases left between them. Germline values: CDR1 SGHDN, CDR2 FVKESK. This CDR3 spans 16 amino acids. The CDR3 nucleotides are TGTGCCAGCAGCCAAGACTGGACTCCCGGCAAAGATACGCAGTATTTT. It is translated as CASSQDWTPGKDTQYF.

This chain connects TRBV10-3 to TRBJ1-1; TRBD1 agrees at 8 bases. This CDR3 has 15 residues. Germline V lookup: CDR1 ENHRY, CDR2 SYGVKD. Trimming took 3 bases from V and 5 from J; bases not matched to a gene: 8. The DNA of the CDR3 is TGTGCCATCAGTGACCCTTCAGGGGGCCGGACTGAAGCTTTCTTT. Residues: CAISDPSGGRTEAFF.

The CDR3 region has the DNA TGTGCCAGCAGCTTCGGGACTAGCGGGGGCAGGTATTTT. It codes for CASSFGTSGGRYF. The chain couples TRBV9 to TRBJ2-3, with 14 nucleotides matching TRBD2. This CDR3 spans 13 amino acids. Germline V gene data show CDR1 as SGDLS and CDR2 as YYNGEE. The V segment lost 4 bases and the J segment 14 bases; nucleotides outside the gene matches: 6.

This clone appeared a single time. J is TRBJ1-1 and V is TRBV6-5, with D perhaps TRBD1 (5 bases). CDR3 length: 14 amino acids. V shed 5 bases and J shed 0 bases, with 10 bases lying between them. Germline loops: CDR1 MNHEY, CDR2 SVGAGI. The DNA for the CDR3 is TGTGCCAGCAGTATGGACATGATGAACACTGAAGCTTTCTTT. Protein product: CASSMDMMNTEAFF.

This clone has more than one count but fewer than ten. This chain joins TRBV4-3 and TRBJ1-2; maybe TRBD1 (5 bases). The CDR3 consists of 16 residues. In germline, CDR1 is LGHNA, CDR2 YSLEER. V was cut by 0 bases and J by 5 bases, with 16 bases left in between. The CDR3 DNA sequence: TGCGCCAGCAGCCAAGATCGGGGGGTCTCCCCTTATGGCTACACCTTC. Its translation is CASSQDRGVSPYGYTF.

This chain uses TRBV24-1 with TRBJ2-3; 9 nucleotides align to TRBD2. There are 18 residues in the CDR3. CDR1 and CDR2 (germline): KGHDR, SFDVKD. V lost 5 bases, J lost 1 base, and 12 bases stayed unmatched. CDR3 coding DNA: TGTGCCACCAGTGCCCCTAGGACTAGCGCTCGGGGCACAGATACGCAGTATTTT. This encodes CATSAPRTSARGTDTQYF.

This rearrangement joins TRBV19 to TRBJ2-2, with D tentatively TRBD2 (5 bases). The germline gives CDR1 LNHDA, CDR2 SQIVND (reference sequence). CDR3 length equals 15 residues. V lost 5 bases to trimming and J lost 7 bases, with 17 bases between them. The CDR3 DNA reads TGTGCCAGTAGTTCACGGACGGGAACCCACGGGGAGCTGTTTTTT. It yields the protein CASSSRTGTHGELFF.

Here the CDR3 DNA reads TGTGCCAGCAGTCCCCCATCGGGACAGGGGGGCTATAATTCACCCCTCCACTTT. This gives the protein CASSPPSGQGGYNSPLHF. V usage is TRBV6-2 or TRBV6-3 and J usage is TRBJ1-6; TRBD1 aligns across 11 bases. Germline CDR1 and CDR2: MNHEY and SVGEGT. V was pared by 5 bases and J by 3 bases, with 9 bases of the junction left unmatched. The CDR3 spans 18 residues.

The chain recombines TRBV9 with TRBJ2-3, with TRBD2 matching 7 bases. There are 16 residues in the CDR3. The V segment lost 2 bases and the J segment 1 base; nucleotides outside the gene matches: 7. The germline CDR1 and CDR2 sequences are SGDLS and YYNGEE. The CDR3 DNA is TGTGCCAGCAGCGTCAGAGCGGGGCGAGGCACAGATACGCAGTATTTT. This encodes CASSVRAGRGTDTQYF.

The chain combines TRBV28 with TRBJ1-5; the D gene is possibly TRBD1 (6 bases). V was cut by 7 bases and J by 1 base, with 14 bases left in between. Germline CDR1 reads MDHEN; CDR2 reads SYDVKM. The CDR3 totals 15 residues. The CDR3 sequence is CASIGGGASNQPQHF. In nucleotides, the CDR3 is TGTGCCAGCATAGGAGGGGGGGCAAGCAATCAGCCCCAGCATTTT.

This chain connects TRBV6-5 to TRBJ1-1; D is uncertain. The CDR3 covers 13 residues. Trimming removed 0 bases from V and 11 bases from J, with 13 bases in between. Germline V gene lookup returns CDR1 MNHEY and CDR2 SVGAGI. CDR3 protein: CASSYSIAGGAFF. Here the CDR3 DNA reads TGTGCCAGCAGTTACTCGATAGCGGGTGGGGCTTTCTTT.

The chain carries TRBV2 and TRBJ1-5; 7 bases line up with TRBD1. Germline V gives CDR1 SNHLY, CDR2 FYNNEI. V lost 9 bases, J lost 2 bases, and 10 bases stayed unmatched. The CDR3 runs 15 residues. The CDR3 reads CASRTGGVGNQPQHF. As DNA, the CDR3 is TGTGCCAGTCGGACAGGCGGGGTGGGCAATCAGCCCCAGCATTTT.

The gene calls are TRBV21-1 and TRBJ2-7; the table's TRBD1 call for D was not verified on the DNA. TRBV21-1 has pseudogene status. CDR3 length: 16 amino acids. The CDR3 spells CASSKGWDRGAYEQYV. CDR3 sequence (DNA): TGTGCCAGCAGCAAAGGTTGGGACAGGGGCGCCTACGAGCAGTACGTC.

V gene TRBV28 combines with J gene TRBJ2-7; D possibly corresponds to TRBD1 (6 bases). Per the germline V gene, CDR1 is MDHEN and CDR2 is SYDVKM. CDR3 length: 14 amino acids. V was cut by 5 bases and J by 0 bases, with 11 bases left in between. CDR3 bases: TGTGCCAGCAGTACACCGACAGGCTCCTACGAGCAGTACGTC. This codes for CASSTPTGSYEQYV.

The rearrangement joins TRBV6-4 to TRBJ2-3; possible D gene TRBD1, 6 bases. Trimming pared 3 bases from V and 2 bases from J, leaving 9 bases between. Germline CDR1 and CDR2: MRHNA and SNTAGT. There are 14 residues in the CDR3. The CDR3 region has the DNA TGTGCCAGCAGTGAAGGGGGTCTCACAGATACGCAGTATTTT. Encoded protein: CASSEGGLTDTQYF.